The entry below gives a single T cell receptor beta chain sequence along with its context. Deletions cut 7 bases from V and 6 bases from J, with 13 bases between. The CDR3 covers 13 residues. Germline assignment: CDR1 MDHEN and CDR2 SYDVKM. The protocol was immunoSEQ multiplex PCR, while the TCRdb copy is restricted to in-frame clones and leaves out a portion. The profile shows 55,000 to 70,000 clones, around 83% of them singletons. This entry belongs to a study of OX40 agonist ivuxolimab in advanced cancers. Study information: Participants could have had prior anti-PD-1, anti-PD-L1 or anti-CTLA-4 therapy, and around 40% had some.

The chain uses TRBV28 and TRBJ2-1; D is ambiguous. Sequenced material: CD4+ or CD8+ T cells sorted from blood, taken in a trial of the OX40 agonist ivuxolimab. The source is an adult with an advanced solid tumor such as melanoma, head and neck, liver or kidney cancer. This CDR3 reads CASNLWQINEQFF. The CDR3 DNA is TGTGCCAGCAACTTGTGGCAGATCAATGAGCAGTTCTTC.